The next 31 T cell receptor beta chains were all read from a single sample in a study of blood T cell repertoires in COVID-19. Profiling relied on immunoSEQ multiplex PCR, and the TCRdb table lists in-frame clones only, not all of them. The sample shows 150,000 or so clones, roughly four fifths of them seen only once. What was sequenced was PBMCs or T cells enriched from blood (not recorded which). The receptors were sampled from a man in his fifties or sixties who had recovered from COVID-19.

The chain joins TRBV29-1 to TRBJ1-3, with a weak D call TRBD1 (6 bases). V shed 7 bases and J shed 0 bases, with 13 bases lying between them. The CDR3 is 14 amino acids. Germline values: CDR1 SQVTM, CDR2 ANQGSEA. The CDR3 reads CSADRQDSGNTIYF. In nucleotides, the CDR3 is TGCAGCGCCGACCGACAGGACTCTGGAAACACCATATATTTT. The whole variable domain, remainder taken from reference TRBV29-1 and TRBJ1-3, is SAVISQKPSRDICQRGTSLTIQCQVDSQVTMMFWYRQQPGQSLTLIATANQGSEATYESGFVIDKFPISRPNLTFSTLTVSNMSPEDSSIYLCSADRQDSGNTIYFGEGSWLTVV.

V is TRBV24-1 and J is TRBJ2-5; TRBD1 agrees at 8 bases. The length of the CDR3 is 15 residues. Germline V lookup: CDR1 KGHDR, CDR2 SFDVKD. Trimming removed 9 bases from V and 5 bases from J; junction bases left unmatched: 13. The CDR3 nucleotides are TGTGCCACCCCACGACGGACAGGGCCAAAGGAGACCCAGTACTTC. Its protein product is CATPRRTGPKETQYF.

There are a few counts of this clone. The chain recombines TRBV7-9 with TRBJ2-7; D is possibly TRBD1 (5 bases). CDR1 and CDR2 from the germline V gene are SEHNR and FQNEAQ (reference sequence). Deletions cut 5 bases from V and 3 bases from J, with 14 bases between. This CDR3 comprises 14 residues. The CDR3 protein is CASSGQGAIYEQYF. As DNA, the CDR3 is TGTGCCAGCAGCGGACAAGGGGCGATCTACGAGCAGTACTTC.

V gene TRBV11-2 combines with J gene TRBJ1-2; possible D gene TRBD1, 6 bases. Per germline, CDR1 SGHAT and CDR2 FQNNGV. The CDR3 contains 13 residues. V lost 5 bases to trimming and J lost 4 bases, with 11 bases between them. As DNA, the CDR3 is TGTGCCAGCAGCCCAACAGGGTTCTATGGCTACACCTTC. It yields the protein CASSPTGFYGYTF.

The chain carries TRBV7-2 and TRBJ2-5, with D possibly TRBD2 on 5 matching bases. Trimming shortened V by 5 bases and J by 1 base, and 17 bases separated the two germline ends. The germline V gene has CDR1 SGHTA and CDR2 FQGNSA. The CDR3 consists of 16 residues. This chain's CDR3 is CASSRPLDWLQETQYF. The CDR3 DNA reads as TGTGCCAGCAGCCGTCCCTTGGACTGGCTCCAAGAGACCCAGTACTTC. Drawing the rest from reference TRBV7-2 and TRBJ2-5, the complete variable domain is GAGVSQSPSNKVTEKGKDVELRCDPISGHTALYWYRQSLGQGLEFLIYFQGNSAPDKSGLPSDRFSAERTGGSVSTLTIQRTQQEDSAVYLCASSRPLDWLQETQYFGPGTRLLVL.

The chain joins TRBV5-6 to TRBJ2-7; 8 bases fit TRBD1. Germline lookup yields CDR1 SGHDT and CDR2 YYEEEE. The CDR3 totals 15 residues. Trimming removed 2 bases from V and 5 bases from J; junction bases left unmatched: 9. The CDR3 bases are TGTGCCAGCAGCTTTCCCCACAGGGGGTCTAACGAGCAGTACTTC. It yields the protein CASSFPHRGSNEQYF. The variable domain in full, completed from reference TRBV5-6 and TRBJ2-7, reads DAGVTQSPTHLIKTRGQQVTLRCSPKSGHDTVSWYQQALGQGPQFIFQYYEEEERQRGNFPDRFSGHQFPNYSSELNVNALLLGDSALYLCASSFPHRGSNEQYFGPGTRLTVT.

This clone was detected only once. The chain joins TRBV7-2 to TRBJ2-1; D is possibly TRBD1 (5 bases). Germline CDR1 is SGHTA and CDR2 is FQGNSA. The CDR3 totals 15 residues. The V gene lost 1 base and the J gene lost 3 bases, with 10 bases spanning the gap. CDR3 coding DNA: TGTGCCAGCAGCTTAGACAGGAGCCTCTACAATGAGCAGTTCTTC. The encoded protein is CASSLDRSLYNEQFF.

The rearrangement links TRBV9 to TRBJ2-3; D unclear. This CDR3 contains 16 residues. Germline assignment: CDR1 SGDLS and CDR2 YYNGEE. V lost 0 bases and J 1 base, leaving 12 bases between the germline ends. In DNA form, the CDR3 reads TGTGCCAGCAGCGTAGGTAGCAGCCAACGCACAGATACGCAGTATTTT. It yields the protein CASSVGSSQRTDTQYF.

The rearrangement links TRBV7-2 to TRBJ2-5; a possible D gene is TRBD2 (6 bases). The CDR3 length is 15 residues. Germline lookup yields CDR1 SGHTA and CDR2 FQGNSA. V was pared by 4 bases and J by 4 bases, with 16 bases between. This chain's CDR3 is CASSSDYRRRETQYF. The CDR3, as DNA: TGTGCCAGCAGCTCGGACTATCGAAGGCGAGAGACCCAGTACTTC.

This chain connects TRBV3-1 (or the pseudogene TRBV3-2) to TRBJ1-2; D is unresolved. Germline V CDR1 and CDR2: LGHDT, YNNKEL (reference sequence). The CDR3 length is 13 residues. Between the trimmed V and J ends, which lost 0 bases and 8 bases, there was a span of 10 bases. CDR3 loop: CASSQDAGPGYTF. Written as DNA, the CDR3 is TGTGCCAGCAGCCAAGACGCAGGCCCCGGCTACACCTTC.

The chain recombines TRBV10-3 with TRBJ2-3, with TRBD2 identical over 11 bases. The germline CDR1 and CDR2 sequences are ENHRY and SYGVKD. The CDR3 spans 18 residues. V lost 5 bases, J lost 1 base, and 11 bases stayed unmatched. CDR3 DNA: TGTGCCATCAGTCCCAAATCCCTACTAGCGGGGGGCACAGATACGCAGTATTTT. Amino acids: CAISPKSLLAGGTDTQYF.

This chain uses TRBV11-2 with TRBJ1-1, with D unresolved. The length of the CDR3 is 14 residues. The V and J ends lost 1 base and 0 bases respectively, with 6 bases between them. Germline lookup yields CDR1 SGHAT and CDR2 FQNNGV. The CDR3 region has the DNA TGTGCCAGCAGCTTAGGGGCCATGAACACTGAAGCTTTCTTT. Protein sequence: CASSLGAMNTEAFF.

The chain has TRBV5-5 and TRBJ2-5, with 10 bases fitting TRBD1. Germline V gene sequence: CDR1 SGHKS, CDR2 YYEKEE (reference sequence). V lost 3 bases, J lost 6 bases, and 8 bases stayed unmatched. The CDR3 is 15 amino acids. In DNA, the CDR3 is TGTGCCAGCAGCTGGACCGGGACAGGGGTCCAGACCCAGTACTTC. This sequence encodes CASSWTGTGVQTQYF.

This clone was seen only a few times. The chain couples TRBV30 to TRBJ2-7, with 7 nucleotides matching TRBD1. Trimming took 4 bases from V and 4 from J; bases not matched to a gene: 7. Germline values: CDR1 GTSNPN, CDR2 SVGIG (reference sequence). The CDR3 is 13 amino acids. The CDR3 protein is CAWTRGLEYEQYF. CDR3 nucleotide sequence: TGTGCCTGGACAAGGGGGCTCGAGTACGAGCAGTACTTC.

The chain employs TRBV6-5 and TRBJ2-7, with 8 positions matching TRBD1. CDR1 and CDR2 (germline): MNHEY, SVGAGI. With 5 bases clipped from V and 2 bases from J, the junction kept 5 bases outside the gene matches. The CDR3 length is 14 residues. The CDR3, as DNA: TGTGCCAGCAGTCCAGACAGGGGACCCTACGAGCAGTACTTC. Protein: CASSPDRGPYEQYF.

The chain joins TRBV9 to TRBJ2-7; D possibly corresponds to TRBD1 (6 bases). This CDR3 has 14 amino acids. V lost 1 base, J lost 1 base, and 9 bases lay in between. Germline CDR1 SGDLS, CDR2 YYNGEE. This chain's CDR3 is CASSVTGSSYEQYF. The CDR3 region has the DNA TGTGCCAGCAGCGTAACAGGGAGTTCCTACGAGCAGTACTTC.

The chain recombines TRBV7-9 with TRBJ2-5; tentative D call: TRBD2 (5 bases). CDR1 is SEHNR, CDR2 FQNEAQ, per germline (reference sequence). V lost 5 bases and J lost 2, with 15 bases in between. The CDR3 totals 15 residues. The CDR3 coding sequence is TGTGCCAGCAGCGGCGGACTTGAGAAACAAGAGACCCAGTACTTC. This translates into CASSGGLEKQETQYF.

J is TRBJ1-5 and V is TRBV7-8; tentative D call: TRBD1 (6 bases). Germline CDR1 SGHVS, CDR2 FQNEAQ. The CDR3 runs to 15 residues. Trimming shortened V by 2 bases and J by 6 bases, and 14 bases separated the two germline ends. CDR3 nucleotide sequence: TGTGCCAGCAGCTTACGGTGGGGGGGCGGTCAGCCCCAGCATTTT. This sequence encodes CASSLRWGGGQPQHF.

V gene TRBV6-2 or TRBV6-3 combines with J gene TRBJ1-2; the D gene is possibly TRBD1 (5 bases). V lost 5 bases and J lost 10, with 14 bases in between. In germline, CDR1 is MNHEY, CDR2 SVGEGT. This CDR3 has 12 residues. The CDR3 region has the DNA TGTGCCAGCAGTCAAGACAGAAAGCACTACACCTTC. It codes for CASSQDRKHYTF.

The V gene is TRBV10-2, the J gene TRBJ1-1, with no clear D. CDR3 length: 12 amino acids. Trimming shortened V by 4 bases and J by 5 bases, and 8 bases separated the two germline ends. The germline V gene has CDR1 WSHSY and CDR2 SAAADI. The CDR3 is CASSVQTTEAFF. The CDR3 region has the DNA TGCGCCAGCAGTGTACAGACGACTGAAGCTTTCTTT.

The chain has TRBV7-9 and TRBJ1-2, with TRBD1 identical over 8 bases. V shed 5 bases and J 7 bases; nucleotides not matched to a gene: 9. The CDR3 contains 14 residues. CDR1 SEHNR and CDR2 FQNEAQ come from the germline V gene (reference sequence). As DNA, the CDR3 is TGTGCCAGCAGCCCTCGGGGGCAGGGGGCTGGCTACACCTTC. This codes for CASSPRGQGAGYTF. The variable domain in full, completed from reference TRBV7-9 and TRBJ1-2, reads DTGVSQNPRHKITKRGQNVTFRCDPISEHNRLYWYRQTLGQGPEFLTYFQNEAQLEKSRLLSDRFSAERPKGSFSTLEIQRTEQGDSAMYLCASSPRGQGAGYTFGSGTRLTVV.

V gene TRBV6-4 combines with J gene TRBJ2-5; possibly TRBD2 for D (6 bases). This CDR3 is 13 amino acids long. The ends were cut back, 5 bases at V and 4 bases at J, with 11 bases in the middle. CDR1 is MRHNA, CDR2 SNTAGT, per germline. The CDR3 loop reads CASSLEGGETQYF. The CDR3 DNA sequence: TGTGCCAGCAGTCTGGAGGGCGGAGAGACCCAGTACTTC.

The chain joins TRBV18 to TRBJ1-6, with D maybe TRBD1 (6 bases). This CDR3 spans 15 amino acids. CDR1 is KGHSH and CDR2 is LQKENI in the germline V gene. Trimming stripped 3 bases from V and 9 bases from J, with 15 bases between. The CDR3 nucleotides are TGTGCCAGCTCACCGAGGGCAGGGGAGGGTTCACCCCTCCACTTT. Translating it yields CASSPRAGEGSPLHF. Full variable domain (rest looked up from reference TRBV18 and TRBJ1-6): NAGVMQNPRHLVRRRGQEARLRCSPMKGHSHVYWYRQLPEEGLKFMVYLQKENIIDESGMPKERFSAEFPKEGPSILRIQQVVRGDSAAYFCASSPRAGEGSPLHFGNGTRLTVT.

This rearrangement joins TRBV27 to TRBJ1-5, with TRBD1 matching over 7 bases. With 8 bases clipped from V and 4 bases from J, the junction kept 5 bases outside the gene matches. Germline V gene sequence: CDR1 MNHEY, CDR2 SMNVEV (reference sequence). This CDR3 contains 13 residues. CDR3 DNA sequence: TGTGCCAGCGGTAAGGACAGGAATCAGCCCCAGCATTTT. It translates to CASGKDRNQPQHF.

The sample holds one count of this clone. This chain connects TRBV29-1 to TRBJ1-2; D not certain. V was cut by 0 bases and J by 7 bases, with 6 bases left in between. The V gene's germline CDR1 is SQVTM and CDR2 ANQGSEA. The CDR3 spans 11 residues. This CDR3 is CSVEDRSGYTF. DNA of the CDR3: TGCAGCGTTGAAGATCGGAGTGGCTACACCTTC.

The rearrangement uses TRBV7-9 and TRBJ2-6, with a weak D call TRBD2 (6 bases). Germline CDR1 SEHNR, CDR2 FQNEAQ (reference sequence). The CDR3 is 16 amino acids. The V end lost 1 base, the J end lost 2 bases, and 9 bases lay between the germline ends. In DNA, the CDR3 is TGTGCCAGCAGCTTAGGGAGGGGTCCTGGGGCCAACGTCCTGACTTTC. Its protein product is CASSLGRGPGANVLTF. The variable domain in full, with the rest retrieved from reference TRBV7-9 and TRBJ2-6, is DTGVSQNPRHKITKRGQNVTFRCDPISEHNRLYWYRQTLGQGPEFLTYFQNEAQLEKSRLLSDRFSAERPKGSFSTLEIQRTEQGDSAMYLCASSLGRGPGANVLTFGAGSRLTVL.

The rearrangement uses TRBV10-3 and TRBJ2-3; D possibly corresponds to TRBD1 (6 bases). Trimming pared 1 base from V and 1 base from J, leaving 9 bases between. The germline V gene encodes CDR1 ENHRY and CDR2 SYGVKD. CDR3 size: 15 residues. The CDR3 loop reads CAISELGAGTDTQYF. The CDR3 nucleotides read TGTGCCATCAGTGAGTTGGGGGCTGGCACAGATACGCAGTATTTT.

The chain carries TRBV7-2 and TRBJ1-1, with D uncertain. Germline loops: CDR1 SGHTA, CDR2 FQGNSA. V lost 4 bases and J lost 0, with 6 bases in between. The CDR3 runs to 13 residues. CDR3 sequence (DNA): TGTGCCAGCAGCTCGGGTCTGAACACTGAAGCTTTCTTT. Translation: CASSSGLNTEAFF. The full variable domain, in which reference TRBV7-2 and TRBJ1-1 provide the parts outside the CDR3, is GAGVSQSPSNKVTEKGKDVELRCDPISGHTALYWYRQSLGQGLEFLIYFQGNSAPDKSGLPSDRFSAERTGGSVSTLTIQRTQQEDSAVYLCASSSGLNTEAFFGQGTRLTVV.

The V call is TRBV30, the J call TRBJ1-5, with 7 bases identical to TRBD1. V was clipped by 2 bases and J by 4 bases; unmatched bases: 5. CDR1 is GTSNPN and CDR2 is SVGIG in the germline V gene (reference sequence). This CDR3 comprises 14 residues. This CDR3 is CAWSQGQYNQPQHF. The CDR3 nucleotides are TGTGCCTGGAGTCAGGGACAGTATAATCAGCCCCAGCATTTT.

This rearrangement joins TRBV5-6 to TRBJ2-2; 8 positions agree with TRBD2. Germline V gene sequence: CDR1 SGHDT, CDR2 YYEEEE. The CDR3 is made up of 16 amino acids. V dropped 1 base and J dropped 4; count of bases not matched to a gene: 6. The CDR3 sequence is CASSLPGGGTTGELFF. The CDR3 DNA reads TGTGCCAGCAGCTTGCCGGGCGGGGGGACCACCGGGGAGCTGTTTTTT.

This clone has a single count. The chain joins TRBV6-5 to TRBJ1-3; unclear D gene. The CDR3 contains 14 residues. Per the germline V gene, CDR1 is MNHEY and CDR2 is SVGAGI. V was trimmed by 2 bases and J by 0 bases, leaving 5 bases between them. The CDR3 reads CASSYRGSGNTIYF. Here the CDR3 DNA reads TGTGCCAGCAGTTACCGAGGCTCTGGAAACACCATATATTTT.